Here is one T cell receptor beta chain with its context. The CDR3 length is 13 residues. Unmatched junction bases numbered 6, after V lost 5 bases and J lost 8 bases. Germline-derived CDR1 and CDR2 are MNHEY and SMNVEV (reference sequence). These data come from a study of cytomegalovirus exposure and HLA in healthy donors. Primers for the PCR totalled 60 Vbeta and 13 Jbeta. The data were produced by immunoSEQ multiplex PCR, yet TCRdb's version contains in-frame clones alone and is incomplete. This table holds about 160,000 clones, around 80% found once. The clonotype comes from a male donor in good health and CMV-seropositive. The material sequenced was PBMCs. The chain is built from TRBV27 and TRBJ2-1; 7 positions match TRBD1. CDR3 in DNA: TGTGCCAGCAGTAAGACAGGGCTAGATGAGCAGTTCTTC. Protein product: CASSKTGLDEQFF.